Described below is a single T cell receptor beta chain sequence and its context. The TCR beta CDR3 regions underwent amplification using RNA transcripts as the source. TCR CDR3 regions were first amplified by RT-PCR with HTBI primers. TCRdb re-analysed the multiplex PCR reads in MiXCR, keeping a single row per CDR3 protein. Altogether 600,000 to 700,000 distinct CDR3 sequences are present, over 40% being singletons, with the ten largest covering 6.5% to 9%. In germline, CDR1 is SGHTA, CDR2 FQGTGA. V shed 5 bases and J shed 5 bases, with 21 bases lying between them. CDR3 length: 17 amino acids. Together with thyroid ultrasound, orbital computed tomography, serum thyroxine and TRAb, clinical symptoms were used for diagnoses. This specimen belongs to a study of T cells in Graves' hyperthyroidism and ophthalmopathy.

What was sequenced was peripheral blood or thyroid tissue (not recorded which). J is TRBJ2-2 and V is TRBV7-3; possible D gene TRBD1, 6 bases. The sequence was collected from an adult man with Graves' disease, either hyperthyroidism or ophthalmopathy (not recorded which). This CDR3 is CASSLGPRVGTTGELFF. CDR3 DNA: TGTGCCAGCAGCCTTGGGCCCCGAGTCGGGACAACCGGGGAGCTGTTTTTT.